Below are 23 T cell receptor beta chains sequenced from a single sample in a study of cytomegalovirus exposure and HLA in healthy donors. The PCR employed 60 Vbeta primers together with 13 Jbeta primers. Using immunoSEQ multiplex PCR, the repertoire was profiled, and TCRdb retains in-frame clones only, with some absent. This sample has some 110,000 clones; around 74% occur once, and the top ten carry roughly 1.3%. What was sequenced was PBMCs. The receptors come from a man in his forties in good health and CMV-seronegative.

The chain combines TRBV7-2 with TRBJ2-7; TRBD2 matches 7 bases. Germline CDR1 and CDR2: SGHTA and FQGNSA. This CDR3 spans 14 amino acids. V was pared by 5 bases and J by 1 base, with 5 bases of the junction left unmatched. The CDR3 DNA reads TGTGCCAGCAGCCTAACTAGCGAATCCTACGAGCAGTACTTC. Encoded protein: CASSLTSESYEQYF.

The CDR3 bases are TGTGCCAGCAGCTGGGGGCAGGGGGGGAACACTGAAGCTTTCTTT. This codes for CASSWGQGGNTEAFF. The chain has TRBV5-4 and TRBJ1-1, with 7 bases lining up with TRBD1. This CDR3 is built from 15 residues. The germline gives CDR1 SGHNT, CDR2 YYREEE (reference sequence). With 3 bases clipped from V and 1 base from J, the junction kept 6 bases outside the gene matches.

This clone appeared once. This sequence joins TRBV5-1 and TRBJ2-3; D unclear. The CDR3 spans 14 residues. Trimming cost V 0 bases and J 6 bases, with 11 bases left between them. Per the germline V gene, CDR1 is SGHRS and CDR2 is YFSETQ. CDR3 DNA sequence: TGCGCCAGCAGCTTGGATAGCCGGCTGGATACGCAGTATTTT. Protein sequence: CASSLDSRLDTQYF.

The V and J genes are TRBV5-4 and TRBJ1-1, with D possibly being TRBD1 (5 bases). CDR1 and CDR2 (germline): SGHNT, YYREEE (reference sequence). This CDR3 region has 13 residues. V was clipped by 4 bases and J by 3 bases, with 10 bases between them. CDR3 in amino acids: CASSGGTHTEAFF. The CDR3 DNA sequence: TGTGCCAGCAGCGGCGGGACCCACACTGAAGCTTTCTTT.

The chain combines TRBV19 with TRBJ2-7; 9 positions match TRBD1. This CDR3 is 16 amino acids long. With 7 bases clipped from V and 5 bases from J, the junction kept 15 bases outside the gene matches. CDR1 and CDR2 from the germline V gene are LNHDA and SQIVND (reference sequence). The CDR3 DNA sequence: TGTGCCAGTACCATATCCCGGGGGACAGGGAATCACGAGCAGTACTTC. As protein: CASTISRGTGNHEQYF.

The CDR3 spells CASSSYRPLGRRSEKLFF. For the CDR3, the DNA is TGTGCCAGCAGTTCGTATCGCCCCCTGGGGCGACGGAGTGAAAAACTGTTTTTT. The gene calls are TRBV27 and TRBJ1-4; perhaps TRBD1 as D (5 bases). V lost 4 bases and J 7 bases, leaving 25 bases between the germline ends. The germline CDR1 and CDR2 sequences are MNHEY and SMNVEV (reference sequence). The CDR3 loop spans 18 amino acids.

The chain uses TRBV29-1 and TRBJ2-3; 11 nucleotides line up with TRBD2. CDR1 is SQVTM, CDR2 ANQGSEA, per germline. The junction had 17 bases not matched to a gene; V was cut back by 3 bases and J by 9 bases. The CDR3 contains 17 residues. In DNA form, the CDR3 reads TGCAGCGTTGAGCCCTCCTGGGGACTAGCGGAGTCAGGCACGCAGTATTTT. Protein sequence: CSVEPSWGLAESGTQYF.

This chain joins TRBV30 and TRBJ1-1; no clear D gene. This CDR3 is built from 11 residues. Germline V CDR1 and CDR2: GTSNPN, SVGIG (reference sequence). Trimming took off 4 bases at V and 7 bases at J, with 10 bases between the two ends. CDR3 loop: CAWNRRNEAFF. CDR3 sequence (DNA): TGTGCCTGGAACCGGCGGAATGAAGCTTTCTTT.

V is TRBV7-8 and J is TRBJ1-2; D not certain. The CDR3 sequence is 16 residues long. V dropped 1 base and J dropped 5 bases, with 17 bases sitting between them. The V gene's germline CDR1 is SGHVS and CDR2 FQNEAQ. This CDR3 reads CASSLEYFSGGYGYTF. The CDR3 DNA follows: TGTGCCAGCAGCTTAGAATATTTTTCGGGAGGGTATGGCTACACCTTC.

The V call is TRBV12-5, the J call TRBJ2-1; no clear D. The germline gives CDR1 LGHNT, CDR2 FRNRAP. This CDR3 comprises 14 residues. The ends were cut back, 1 base at V and 5 bases at J, with 9 bases in the middle. CDR3 nucleotide sequence: TGTGCTAGTGGTTTGGAGTTAAGAGACAATGAGCAGTTCTTC. Protein: CASGLELRDNEQFF.

This rearrangement joins TRBV6-5 to TRBJ1-5; TRBD1 matches at 7 bases. Trimming cost V 4 bases and J 6 bases; bases outside gene matches: 3. Germline V gene lookup returns CDR1 MNHEY and CDR2 SVGAGI. The CDR3 spans 13 residues. Here the CDR3 DNA reads TGTGCCAGCAGTTGGGGGGACAGTCAGCCCCAGCATTTT. Its translation is CASSWGDSQPQHF.

The rearrangement links TRBV19 to TRBJ1-2; 9 bases are a match to TRBD1. The CDR3 covers 14 residues. The J segment lost 6 bases and the V segment lost 6 bases, leaving 8 bases of the junction unmatched. Germline assignment: CDR1 LNHDA and CDR2 SQIVND (reference sequence). CDR3 loop: CASRPTRTGDGYTF. DNA of the CDR3: TGTGCCAGTAGACCAACCCGGACAGGGGATGGCTACACCTTC.

CDR3 in amino acids: CASSFRSGGQETQYF. The DNA of the CDR3 is TGCGCCAGCAGCTTTCGTAGCGGGGGACAAGAGACCCAGTACTTC. The chain employs TRBV5-1 and TRBJ2-5, with 9 nucleotides matching TRBD2. V gave up 2 bases and J gave up 2 bases; unmatched junction bases: 4. The CDR3 spans 15 residues. The germline CDR1 and CDR2 sequences are SGHRS and YFSETQ.

This clone was seen more than once but under ten times. This sequence joins TRBV9 and TRBJ1-5; 8 nucleotides match TRBD1. Germline V CDR1 and CDR2: SGDLS, YYNGEE. The CDR3 totals 13 residues. The junction had 2 bases not matched to a gene; V was cut back by 3 bases and J by 6 bases. CDR3 bases: TGTGCCAGCAGCGCCGACAGGGGTCAGCCCCAGCATTTT. Protein sequence: CASSADRGQPQHF.

There are a few counts of this clone. The chain recombines TRBV4-3 with TRBJ2-1; no definite D call. The CDR3 covers 15 residues. Germline V gene data show CDR1 as LGHNA and CDR2 as YSLEER. V was cut by 0 bases and J by 0 bases, with 6 bases left in between. CDR3 amino acids: CASSQESGSYNEQFF. For the CDR3, the DNA is TGCGCCAGCAGCCAAGAATCGGGCTCCTACAATGAGCAGTTCTTC.

CDR3 amino acids: CASSPGTSGYNEQFF. The CDR3, as DNA: TGCGCCAGCAGCCCCGGGACTAGCGGTTACAATGAGCAGTTCTTC. V usage is TRBV5-1 and J usage is TRBJ2-1; TRBD2 agrees at 11 bases. With 4 bases clipped from V and 4 bases from J, the junction kept 4 bases outside the gene matches. The CDR3 is 15 residues long. Germline CDR1 reads SGHRS; CDR2 reads YFSETQ.

This clone was seen a handful of times. J is TRBJ2-2 and V is TRBV5-5; D possibly corresponds to TRBD2 (6 bases). Trimming pared 0 bases from V and 6 bases from J, leaving 15 bases between. CDR3 length equals 16 residues. Germline loops: CDR1 SGHKS, CDR2 YYEKEE (reference sequence). CDR3 DNA sequence: TGTGCCAGCAGCTTGGAGGGCGGGGAGTGGTCCGGGGAGCTGTTTTTT. It encodes CASSLEGGEWSGELFF. Combining the CDR3 with reference TRBV5-5 and TRBJ2-2 gives the whole variable domain DAGVTQSPTHLIKTRGQQVTLRCSPISGHKSVSWYQQVLGQGPQFIFQYYEKEERGRGNFPDRFSARQFPNYSSELNVNALLLGDSALYLCASSLEGGEWSGELFFGEGSRLTVL.

CDR3: CASSLVERPNNEQFF. The CDR3 DNA sequence: TGTGCCAGCAGCTTAGTGGAGCGGCCGAACAATGAGCAGTTCTTC. The chain recombines TRBV7-2 with TRBJ2-1; D possibly corresponds to TRBD2 (5 bases). CDR1 and CDR2 from the germline V gene are SGHTA and FQGNSA. Trimming left V 1 base short and J 5 bases short, with 12 bases between. This CDR3 has 15 amino acids. The full variable domain, completed using reference TRBV7-2 and TRBJ2-1, is GAGVSQSPSNKVTEKGKDVELRCDPISGHTALYWYRQSLGQGLEFLIYFQGNSAPDKSGLPSDRFSAERTGGSVSTLTIQRTQQEDSAVYLCASSLVERPNNEQFFGPGTRLTVL.

This clone was counted only a few times. This sequence joins TRBV30 and TRBJ2-2; 9 nucleotides align to TRBD1. V shed 2 bases and J 5 bases; nucleotides not matched to a gene: 3. The CDR3 totals 14 residues. The V gene's germline CDR1 is GTSNPN and CDR2 SVGIG (reference sequence). The CDR3 loop is CAWSWTGATGELFF. The CDR3 region has the DNA TGTGCCTGGAGTTGGACAGGGGCGACCGGGGAGCTGTTTTTT.

The rearrangement joins TRBV7-2 to TRBJ2-7; D is possibly TRBD1 (6 bases). CDR3 length equals 16 residues. Trimming shortened V by 2 bases and J by 1 base, and 15 bases separated the two germline ends. CDR1 SGHTA and CDR2 FQGNSA come from the germline V gene. The CDR3 is CASSLKGVVPSYEQYF. In DNA form, the CDR3 reads TGTGCCAGCAGCTTAAAGGGGGTGGTCCCATCCTACGAGCAGTACTTC.

The sample holds a few counts of this clone. The rearrangement links TRBV4-3 to TRBJ1-3; a possible D gene is TRBD1 (5 bases). The CDR3 runs 15 residues. Germline CDR1 and CDR2: LGHNA and YSLEER. The ends were cut back, 1 base at V and 6 bases at J, with 13 bases in the middle. CDR3: CASSQGVGQTNTIYF. The CDR3 nucleotides are TGCGCCAGCAGCCAAGGGGTGGGGCAGACAAACACCATATATTTT.

The V gene is TRBV13, the J gene TRBJ2-5; 10 bases fit TRBD2. The J call is doubtful: the DNA matches TRBJ2-7 better. Germline CDR1 PRHDT, CDR2 FYEKMQ (reference sequence). The CDR3 sequence is 16 residues long. CDR3 nucleotide sequence: TGTGCCAGCAGCTTAGGCCTAGCGGGAGTCTCCTACGAGCAGTACTTC. Amino acids: CASSLGLAGVSYEQYF.

The chain is built from TRBV11-3 and TRBJ2-7, with a possible D match to TRBD1 (5 bases). The V end was cut by 1 base, the J end by 3 bases, with 13 bases between. The CDR3 spans 15 residues. Germline V lookup: CDR1 SGHNT, CDR2 YENEEA. CDR3 region: CASSLGSGRVYEQYF. Written as DNA, the CDR3 is TGTGCCAGCAGCTTAGGATCGGGCAGGGTCTACGAGCAGTACTTC.